This T cell receptor beta chain was sequenced in a study of blood T cell repertoires in COVID-19. As for the study in general: Some COVID-19 samples were acute and others convalescent; all came from the United States, Italy and Spain. T cells, B-cell-depleted T cells, or PBMCs supplied cDNA or gDNA.

Data came from immunoSEQ multiplex PCR; TCRdb stores just in-frame clones and leaves some out. The repertoire holds around 160,000 clones, with around 85% as singletons. V shed 0 bases and J 2 bases; nucleotides not matched to a gene: 2. The CDR3 extends over 16 amino acids. The germline V gene encodes CDR1 SGHNT and CDR2 YYREEE (reference sequence). The TCR comes from a woman aged 55-75 years with COVID-19, enrolled during active disease. The V gene is TRBV5-4, the J gene TRBJ2-3; 11 positions match TRBD2. What was sequenced was peripheral blood. In DNA, the CDR3 is TGTGCCAGCAGCTTGGGGACTAGCGGGCCCACAGATACGCAGTATTTT. Translation: CASSLGTSGPTDTQYF.